The source of this TCR beta chain is a study of cytomegalovirus exposure and HLA in healthy donors. Whole-study findings and limits: Most sequenced TCRs were rare (though some public TCRs occurred in many donors).

On this clone itself: Its specificity is not known.

The PCR ran on 60 Vbeta and 13 Jbeta primers. Assay: immunoSEQ multiplex PCR; the TCRdb copy retains only in-frame clones and omits some. The top ten hold 1.3% to 1.5% of the sample, which has under 200,000 clones, around 79% seen once. The V end lost 3 bases, the J end lost 5 bases, and 16 bases lay between the germline ends. CDR3 size: 15 residues. The germline V gene has CDR1 MNHEY and CDR2 SMNVEV (reference sequence). Sequencing was performed on PBMCs. The rearrangement uses TRBV27 and TRBJ1-2; possible D gene TRBD1, 5 bases. The clonotype originates from a man aged 18 to 35 in good health and CMV-seronegative. The CDR3 region has the DNA TGTGCCAGCAGTTTTTCTCAGGGCTTTCGGTATGGCTACACCTTC. Its translation: CASSFSQGFRYGYTF.